The T cell receptor beta chain described here comes from a study of shared clonotypes between healthy human individuals. Naive CD8 isolation took CD45RO-negative cells positively selected for CCR7 and excluded terminally differentiated effector memory CD45RA+ cells. Genomic DNA belonging to each subset was distributed in equal measure over several immunoSEQ plates. The method was immunoSEQ multiplex PCR; TCRdb's version includes in-frame clones alone and lacks a portion of them. This repertoire shows about 680,000 clones, approximately 90% found once; its top ten account for roughly 22%. The germline V gene encodes CDR1 MGHRA and CDR2 YSYEKL. Trimming took 0 bases from V and 0 from J; bases not matched to a gene: 7. The CDR3 covers 18 residues.

The sample comprised naive CD8+ T cells sorted from blood. This sequence was found in a man aged 25-45 years in good health. The chain joins TRBV4-1 to TRBJ2-1, with 8 bases identical to TRBD1. CDR3 nucleotides: TGCGCCAGCAGCCAAGAGGTCAGGACAGGGAACTCCTACAATGAGCAGTTCTTC. It codes for CASSQEVRTGNSYNEQFF.